These 5 T cell receptor beta chains came from one sample sequenced in a study of shared clonotypes between healthy human individuals. Sequenced by immunoSEQ multiplex PCR; TCRdb stores in-frame clones only, minus some. This table holds a few million clones, 85% to 95% found once. Input material: naive CD4+ T cells from PBMCs. Subset defined: CD45RA+ positively selected. The receptors originated from a young man in good health. Some clones in this sample may be carry-over from other donors' samples.

The rearrangement joins TRBV21-1 to TRBJ1-2. TRBV21-1 is a pseudogene. There are 13 residues in the CDR3. For the CDR3, the DNA is TGTGCCAGCAGCAAAGTTAGACTATTCGGCTACACCTTC. This translates into CASSKVRLFGYTF.

V gene TRBV4-1 combines with J gene TRBJ1-3; D is uncertain. Trimming pared 5 bases from V and 2 bases from J, leaving 13 bases between. CDR3 length: 15 amino acids. The germline V gene has CDR1 MGHRA and CDR2 YSYEKL. CDR3 protein: CASSSARIPGNTIYF. DNA of the CDR3: TGCGCCAGCAGCTCGGCCAGGATCCCTGGAAACACCATATATTTT.

The CDR3, as DNA: TGTGCCAGCTTCGTTGGACTGGCGGGGGAAAAACTGTTTTTT. Translated: CASFVGLAGEKLFF. This sequence joins TRBV6-1 and TRBJ1-4; D uncertain. V lost 8 bases, J lost 8 bases, and 18 bases lay in between. This CDR3 has 14 amino acids. From germline, CDR1 is MNHNS and CDR2 SASEGT.

J is TRBJ2-1 and V is TRBV29-1; tentative D call: TRBD1 (6 bases). The CDR3 runs 12 residues. CDR1 SQVTM and CDR2 ANQGSEA come from the germline V gene. Between the trimmed V and J ends, which lost 3 bases and 8 bases, there was a span of 11 bases. DNA of the CDR3: TGCAGCGTTGACAGGGGCGTGGATGAGCAGTTCTTC. Protein product: CSVDRGVDEQFF.

This sequence joins TRBV4-1 and TRBJ2-1; 11 bases are shared with TRBD2. Germline V gene data show CDR1 as MGHRA and CDR2 as YSYEKL. Losses at the gene ends were 4 bases for V and 2 bases for J; bases not matched to a gene: 7. This CDR3 is 17 amino acids long. CDR3 coding DNA: TGCGCCAGCAGCCGTAAACTAGCGGGAGTTCCCTACAATGAGCAGTTCTTC. It codes for CASSRKLAGVPYNEQFF.